A single sample gave rise to the 26 T cell receptor beta chains below, sequenced in a study of blood T cell repertoires in COVID-19. Method: immunoSEQ multiplex PCR; TCRdb's copy keeps in-frame clones and lacks some. This sample carries tens of thousands of clones, approximately 82% of them seen once, and the ten largest clones take 10% to 12%. The sequenced sample consisted of peripheral blood. These receptors all come from a human donor in a cohort sampled during active COVID-19.

The chain carries TRBV19 and TRBJ1-3; D unclear. The CDR3 spans 14 residues. The germline V gene has CDR1 LNHDA and CDR2 SQIVND (reference sequence). Trimming removed 5 bases from V and 0 bases from J, with 8 bases in between. CDR3 in amino acids: CASSATSSGNTIYF. The CDR3 DNA reads TGTGCCAGTAGTGCCACATCCTCTGGAAACACCATATATTTT.

The chain couples TRBV5-1 to TRBJ2-3, with D hard to call. V lost 0 bases and J 1 base, leaving 12 bases between the germline ends. The CDR3 has 16 amino acids. Germline V gives CDR1 SGHRS, CDR2 YFSETQ. The DNA of the CDR3 is TGCGCCAGCAGCTTGGGCCCCCTAGGCGGCACAGATACGCAGTATTTT. Protein: CASSLGPLGGTDTQYF.

The chain joins TRBV4-3 to TRBJ2-2, with 8 bases identical to TRBD1. The trim removed 3 bases at V and 3 bases at J, leaving 15 bases unmatched. The germline V gene encodes CDR1 LGHNA and CDR2 YSLEER. The length of the CDR3 is 19 residues. The CDR3 is CASSHLPGQAWEDTGELFF. For the CDR3, the DNA is TGCGCCAGCAGCCACTTGCCGGGACAGGCGTGGGAGGACACCGGGGAGCTGTTTTTT.

The chain employs TRBV2 and TRBJ1-1, with 7 bases aligning to TRBD1. The CDR3 is made up of 14 amino acids. V shed 6 bases and J 0 bases; nucleotides not matched to a gene: 4. CDR1 and CDR2 (germline): SNHLY, FYNNEI. CDR3 DNA: TGTGCCAGCAGGGGGGACAGTATGAACACTGAAGCTTTCTTT. As protein: CASRGDSMNTEAFF. Complete variable domain (other parts from reference TRBV2 and TRBJ1-1): EPEVTQTPSHQVTQMGQEVILRCVPISNHLYFYWYRQILGQKVEFLVSFYNNEISEKSEIFDDQFSVERPDGSNFTLKIRSTKLEDSAMYFCASRGDSMNTEAFFGQGTRLTVV.

CDR3 sequence reads: CSVYRGIIAEAFF. The CDR3 coding sequence is TGCAGCGTTTACAGGGGGATTATCGCTGAAGCTTTCTTT. This chain links TRBV29-1 with TRBJ1-1; the match to TRBD1 covers 8 bases. Germline V CDR1 and CDR2: SQVTM, ANQGSEA. Unmatched junction bases numbered 8, after V lost 5 bases and J lost 6 bases. The CDR3 consists of 13 residues.

This clone appeared once. The V gene is TRBV7-6, the J gene TRBJ2-7, with D possibly matching TRBD2 (6 bases). The germline CDR1 and CDR2 sequences are SGHVS and FNYEAQ. The CDR3 loop spans 15 amino acids. V shed 4 bases and J shed 3 bases, with 16 bases lying between them. The CDR3 region has the DNA TGTGCCAGCAGCTCACCGGGACTGGATAGCTACGAGCAGTACTTC. This codes for CASSSPGLDSYEQYF.

This clone came up a few times. The chain combines TRBV28 with TRBJ1-4; 7 nucleotides agree with TRBD1. V trimming: 6 bases; J trimming: 9 bases; junction bases outside the gene matches: 7. This CDR3 spans 13 amino acids. Germline-derived CDR1 and CDR2 are MDHEN and SYDVKM. The DNA for the CDR3 is TGTGCCAGCAGACTCGGACAGGATCAAAAACTGTTTTTT. Translated: CASRLGQDQKLFF.

J is TRBJ2-2 and V is TRBV19; D possibly corresponds to TRBD1 (6 bases). The CDR3 is 15 amino acids. Germline V gene sequence: CDR1 LNHDA, CDR2 SQIVND (reference sequence). V gave up 1 base and J gave up 4 bases, with 10 bases separating them. The CDR3 is CASSIVQGSTGELFF. The CDR3 DNA sequence: TGTGCCAGTAGTATAGTACAGGGTAGCACCGGGGAGCTGTTTTTT.

CDR3 sequence reads: CASSLSFSGSLNEQFF. The CDR3 nucleotides read TGTGCCAGCAGTTTGTCCTTTAGCGGGAGTCTCAATGAGCAGTTCTTC. This sequence joins TRBV28 and TRBJ2-1, with 9 nucleotides matching TRBD2. Unmatched junction bases numbered 9, after V lost 3 bases and J lost 6 bases. The CDR3 has 16 amino acids. Per the germline V gene, CDR1 is MDHEN and CDR2 is SYDVKM. Full variable domain (missing parts from reference TRBV28 and TRBJ2-1): DVKVTQSSRYLVKRTGEKVFLECVQDMDHENMFWYRQDPGLGLRLIYFSYDVKMKEKGDIPEGYSVSREKKERFSLILESASTNQTSMYLCASSLSFSGSLNEQFFGPGTRLTVL.

The chain is built from TRBV4-2 and TRBJ2-1, with D uncertain. Trimming stripped 1 base from V and 7 bases from J, with 14 bases between. The CDR3 spans 15 residues. Germline V gene sequence: CDR1 LGHNA, CDR2 YNFKEQ. This CDR3 reads CASSQASNSPNEQFF. As DNA, the CDR3 is TGTGCCAGCAGCCAAGCTTCAAACAGCCCGAATGAGCAGTTCTTC.

The chain employs TRBV7-9 and TRBJ2-5; perhaps TRBD2 as D (5 bases). V lost 4 bases to trimming and J lost 4 bases, with 13 bases between them. This CDR3 spans 14 amino acids. CDR1 SEHNR and CDR2 FQNEAQ come from the germline V gene (reference sequence). CDR3 protein: CASSSAFEGETQYF. As DNA, the CDR3 is TGTGCCAGCAGCTCCGCTTTCGAGGGAGAGACCCAGTACTTC.

The J gene is TRBJ2-7, the V gene TRBV5-1; 8 nucleotides match TRBD2. This CDR3 has 15 residues. Trimming at V came to 6 bases and at J to 5 bases, leaving 13 bases not matched to a gene. The germline gives CDR1 SGHRS, CDR2 YFSETQ. The CDR3 region is CASTTEAGATDEQYF. Written as DNA, the CDR3 is TGCGCCAGCACCACGGAAGCGGGGGCCACGGACGAGCAGTACTTC.

Only a few counts were recorded for this clone. The chain is built from TRBV30 and TRBJ2-1; TRBD2 matches 11 bases. Trimming removed 2 bases from V and 6 bases from J; junction bases left unmatched: 12. Looked up from germline, CDR1 is GTSNPN and CDR2 is SVGIG (reference sequence). This CDR3 comprises 17 residues. CDR3 nucleotides: TGTGCCTGGAGTCCGCTCTGGACTAGCGGGCGAGGCAATGAGCAGTTCTTC. It translates to CAWSPLWTSGRGNEQFF.

V is TRBV2 and J is TRBJ2-1, with 7 bases aligning to TRBD1. The CDR3 totals 14 residues. Trimming cost V 4 bases and J 6 bases; bases outside gene matches: 6. Germline V CDR1 and CDR2: SNHLY, FYNNEI. DNA for the CDR3: TGTGCCAGCAGTGTTCGGACAGGTGGCAATGAGCAGTTCTTC. As protein: CASSVRTGGNEQFF. Together with reference TRBV2 and TRBJ2-1, the CDR3 gives the full variable domain: EPEVTQTPSHQVTQMGQEVILRCVPISNHLYFYWYRQILGQKVEFLVSFYNNEISEKSEIFDDQFSVERPDGSNFTLKIRSTKLEDSAMYFCASSVRTGGNEQFFGPGTRLTVL.

This clone appeared many times. The chain recombines TRBV20-1 with TRBJ2-7, with a possible D match to TRBD2 (5 bases). V was cut by 3 bases and J by 4 bases, with 16 bases left in between. Germline V gene data show CDR1 as DFQATT and CDR2 as SNEGSKA (reference sequence). The CDR3 runs 14 residues. Here the CDR3 DNA reads TGCAGTGCTAGTGGTTCCGGGGATGGATACGAGCAGTACTTC. This codes for CSASGSGDGYEQYF.

The gene calls are TRBV2 and TRBJ2-6; TRBD1 matches 7 bases. The CDR3 contains 16 residues. With V trimmed by 6 bases and J by 0 bases, 5 bases remained unmatched. Germline lookup yields CDR1 SNHLY and CDR2 FYNNEI. The CDR3 bases are TGTGCCAGCAGGACAGGGCTCTTCTCTGGGGCCAACGTCCTGACTTTC. As protein: CASRTGLFSGANVLTF.

This sequence joins TRBV25-1 and TRBJ1-1; 11 nucleotides line up with TRBD1. Germline CDR1 and CDR2: MGHDK and SYGVNS. This CDR3 comprises 15 residues. The V segment lost 5 bases and the J segment 4 bases; nucleotides outside the gene matches: 6. The CDR3 sequence is CASSPAGTGGTEAFF. Here the CDR3 DNA reads TGTGCCAGCAGTCCAGCCGGGACAGGGGGCACTGAAGCTTTCTTT.

J is TRBJ2-7 and V is TRBV28; 14 nucleotides align to TRBD2. CDR3 length equals 16 residues. Per germline, CDR1 MDHEN and CDR2 SYDVKM. The ends lost 5 bases at V and 7 bases at J; junction bases unmatched: 10. The CDR3 spells CASSVTGTSGSGEQYF. DNA for the CDR3: TGTGCCAGCAGTGTGACCGGGACTAGCGGGAGTGGAGAGCAGTACTTC. The variable domain in full, with the rest retrieved from reference TRBV28 and TRBJ2-7, is DVKVTQSSRYLVKRTGEKVFLECVQDMDHENMFWYRQDPGLGLRLIYFSYDVKMKEKGDIPEGYSVSREKKERFSLILESASTNQTSMYLCASSVTGTSGSGEQYFGPGTRLTVT.

The V and J genes are TRBV5-1 and TRBJ1-1; possibly TRBD1 for D (5 bases). CDR1 is SGHRS, CDR2 YFSETQ, per germline. The CDR3 length is 16 residues. The V and J ends lost 1 base and 1 base respectively, with 14 bases between them. The CDR3 DNA sequence: TGCGCCAGCAGCTTGCAGGGATATAATACGAACACTGAAGCTTTCTTT. Its translation: CASSLQGYNTNTEAFF.

The genes are TRBV7-2 and TRBJ2-7; tentatively, D is TRBD2 (5 bases). The CDR3 is 14 amino acids. Trimming shortened V by 1 base and J by 7 bases, and 14 bases separated the two germline ends. Germline loops: CDR1 SGHTA, CDR2 FQGNSA. The DNA of the CDR3 is TGTGCCAGCAGCTTAGAGTGGCAGCCGGGGGAGCAGTACTTC. As protein: CASSLEWQPGEQYF.

The gene calls are TRBV6-5 and TRBJ1-1, with D unresolved. This CDR3 is built from 15 residues. Trimming left V 6 bases short and J 4 bases short, with 18 bases between. Germline lookup yields CDR1 MNHEY and CDR2 SVGAGI. CDR3 DNA sequence: TGTGCCAGCAGCCGGAGCGCAAGGAGTGTCACTGAAGCTTTCTTT. Its protein product is CASSRSARSVTEAFF.

This chain uses TRBV28 with TRBJ2-7; D possibly corresponds to TRBD1 (6 bases). From germline, CDR1 is MDHEN and CDR2 SYDVKM. V lost 2 bases and J 2 bases, leaving 13 bases between the germline ends. This CDR3 has 15 residues. CDR3 region: CASSLIRGPPYEQYF. CDR3 coding DNA: TGTGCCAGCAGTTTAATCAGGGGCCCACCCTACGAGCAGTACTTC.

This clone has only one observation. This rearrangement joins TRBV5-1 to TRBJ2-7; the match to TRBD1 covers 7 bases. CDR1 and CDR2 (germline): SGHRS, YFSETQ. The CDR3 sequence is 15 residues long. V trimming: 3 bases; J trimming: 0 bases; junction bases outside the gene matches: 6. The CDR3 DNA reads as TGCGCCAGCAGCTACACAGGGGTTAGCTCCTACGAGCAGTACTTC. Protein sequence: CASSYTGVSSYEQYF. Full variable domain (rest looked up from reference TRBV5-1 and TRBJ2-7): KAGVTQTPRYLIKTRGQQVTLSCSPISGHRSVSWYQQTPGQGLQFLFEYFSETQRNKGNFPGRFSGRQFSNSRSEMNVSTLELGDSALYLCASSYTGVSSYEQYFGPGTRLTVT.

The chain employs TRBV15 and TRBJ1-3, with D tentatively TRBD1 (6 bases). CDR1 is LNHNV and CDR2 is YYDKDF in the germline V gene (reference sequence). The CDR3 consists of 19 residues. Between the trimmed V and J ends, which lost 0 bases and 0 bases, there was a span of 18 bases. CDR3 coding DNA: TGTGCCACCAGCAGAGATGCGGGGGACGGGACATCCTCTGGAAACACCATATATTTT. Residues: CATSRDAGDGTSSGNTIYF.

The rearrangement links TRBV5-1 to TRBJ1-5, with D tentatively TRBD1 (6 bases). V lost 2 bases and J 7 bases, leaving 10 bases between the germline ends. Germline CDR1 SGHRS, CDR2 YFSETQ. This CDR3 has 13 amino acids. CDR3 loop: CASSFTGNQPQHF. CDR3 sequence (DNA): TGCGCCAGCAGCTTCACAGGGAACCAGCCCCAGCATTTT.

This chain links TRBV9 with TRBJ2-1, with TRBD1 matching over 8 bases. The CDR3 is 14 residues long. Germline V CDR1 and CDR2: SGDLS, YYNGEE. With 0 bases clipped from V and 6 bases from J, the junction kept 2 bases outside the gene matches. The CDR3 loop reads CASSVVGTGNEQFF. Here the CDR3 DNA reads TGTGCCAGCAGCGTAGTGGGGACAGGCAATGAGCAGTTCTTC.